This record concerns one TCR beta chain sequence. Trimming removed 2 bases at V and 0 bases at J, with 9 bases between. The CDR3 contains 15 residues. CDR1 and CDR2 (germline): MNHEY, SMNVEV (reference sequence). The entry originates in a study of chemoradiotherapy in HPV16-positive cancers. Across the whole study: Candidate HPV-specific clones and shared TCR motifs came from two HPV16-positive patients.

Method: immunoSEQ multiplex PCR; TCRdb's copy keeps in-frame clones and lacks some. The sample yields 14,000 or so clones, approximately 74% seen once. The gene calls are TRBV27 and TRBJ2-3; D unclear. This material was obtained from a patient who underwent chemoradiotherapy. The receptor was isolated from a human donor with HPV-associated anogenital cancer. The CDR3 DNA reads TGTGCCAGCAGTTTACAATTGCCTAGCACAGATACGCAGTATTTT. Its protein is CASSLQLPSTDTQYF.